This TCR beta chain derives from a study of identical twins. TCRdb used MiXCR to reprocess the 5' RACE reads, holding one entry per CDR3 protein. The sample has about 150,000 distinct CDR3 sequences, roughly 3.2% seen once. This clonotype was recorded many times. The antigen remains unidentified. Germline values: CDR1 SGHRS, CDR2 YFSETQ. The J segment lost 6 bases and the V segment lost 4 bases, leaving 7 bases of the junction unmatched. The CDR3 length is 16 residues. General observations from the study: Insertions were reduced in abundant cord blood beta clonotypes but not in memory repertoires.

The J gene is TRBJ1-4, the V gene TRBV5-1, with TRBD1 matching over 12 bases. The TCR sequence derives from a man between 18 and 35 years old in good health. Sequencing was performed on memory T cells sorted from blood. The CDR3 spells CASSTGQGAGDEKLFF. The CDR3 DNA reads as TGCGCCAGCAGCACGGGACAGGGGGCAGGAGATGAAAAACTGTTTTTT.